The 27 T cell receptor beta chains below all came from one sample that was sequenced in a study of T-cell memory formation after mild COVID-19. TCRdb re-called the 5' RACE reads with MiXCR, one entry per CDR3 protein. The sample lists approximately 180,000 distinct CDR3 sequences; roughly 17% were seen once. Sequencing input: PBMCs or a T cell subset sorted from them (not recorded which). The receptor set was obtained from an adult woman who had mild COVID-19 (a few samples of this study predate the infection). Cell type and time point are not known.

This clonotype was seen a few times. V and J are TRBV5-1 and TRBJ1-1; 9 bases align to TRBD1. The CDR3 has 15 amino acids. Trimming took 0 bases from V and 3 from J; bases not matched to a gene: 3. CDR1 and CDR2 (germline): SGHRS, YFSETQ. CDR3 sequence (DNA): TGCGCCAGCAGCTTGGGGACAGGGGACGACACTGAAGCTTTCTTT. It codes for CASSLGTGDDTEAFF.

This clonotype was seen only a few times. The chain couples TRBV20-1 to TRBJ1-2; tentatively, D is TRBD1 (5 bases). V was shortened by 8 bases and J by 0 bases, with 13 bases between the two germline ends. Per germline, CDR1 DFQATT and CDR2 SNEGSKA (reference sequence). The CDR3 contains 13 residues. The CDR3 here is CSPRQPTNYGYTF. CDR3 nucleotide sequence: TGCAGTCCACGACAGCCCACTAACTATGGCTACACCTTC.

The chain couples TRBV12-3 or TRBV12-4 to TRBJ2-3; possible D gene TRBD2, 5 bases. This CDR3 has 13 residues. Trimming pared 6 bases from V and 1 base from J, leaving 8 bases between. DNA for the CDR3: TGTGCCAGCAGCCAGAGGGGCACAGATACGCAGTATTTT. Protein sequence: CASSQRGTDTQYF.

The CDR3 coding sequence is TGTGCCAGCCGCCAGATGAACACTGAAGCTTTCTTT. As protein: CASRQMNTEAFF. The V and J genes are TRBV2 and TRBJ1-1; D not resolved. The CDR3 has 12 amino acids. The V gene's germline CDR1 is SNHLY and CDR2 FYNNEI. V gave up 8 bases and J gave up 0 bases, with 7 bases separating them.

The chain links TRBV20-1 to TRBJ2-7; 8 positions match TRBD1. Germline V lookup: CDR1 DFQATT, CDR2 SNEGSKA (reference sequence). J gave up 4 bases and V 4 bases, and 3 bases lay outside the gene matches. CDR3 length: 12 amino acids. This chain's CDR3 is CSATDRGYEQYF. CDR3 nucleotides: TGCAGTGCTACCGACAGGGGTTACGAGCAGTACTTC.

The chain has TRBV2 and TRBJ2-1; D perhaps matches TRBD2 (6 bases). The germline V and J ends were trimmed by 4 bases and 4 bases, with 17 bases remaining between them. Germline V CDR1 and CDR2: SNHLY, FYNNEI. The CDR3 contains 16 residues. The CDR3 sequence is CASSGSSVETYNEQFF. Written as DNA, the CDR3 is TGTGCCAGCAGTGGATCTAGCGTCGAAACTTACAATGAGCAGTTCTTC.

This clonotype has only a few counts. This chain uses TRBV5-1 with TRBJ1-2; TRBD1 matches at 7 bases. The V segment lost 3 bases and the J segment 8 bases; nucleotides outside the gene matches: 7. The CDR3 has 13 residues. Germline V CDR1 and CDR2: SGHRS, YFSETQ. This CDR3 reads CASSSNRGYGYTF. The CDR3 nucleotides read TGCGCCAGCAGCTCAAACAGGGGTTACGGCTACACCTTC.

The genes are TRBV7-8 and TRBJ2-7; 12 positions match TRBD2. CDR3 length equals 17 residues. The ends lost 5 bases at V and 7 bases at J; junction bases unmatched: 15. Germline V gene sequence: CDR1 SGHVS, CDR2 FQNEAQ. CDR3 sequence: CASSPRLAGAPPNEQYF. The CDR3 nucleotides are TGTGCCAGCAGCCCTAGACTAGCGGGGGCCCCACCTAATGAGCAGTACTTC.

This sequence joins TRBV12-3 or TRBV12-4 and TRBJ1-1; possible D gene TRBD1, 6 bases. The V end was cut by 7 bases, the J end by 1 base, with 10 bases between. The CDR3 runs to 13 residues. The CDR3 DNA sequence: TGTGCCAGCATGAGGGACACGAACACTGAAGCTTTCTTT. It is translated as CASMRDTNTEAFF.

This chain links TRBV7-8 with TRBJ1-2; the D is unclear. Trimming took 4 bases from V and 2 from J, leaving 17 bases between them. Looked up from germline, CDR1 is SGHVS and CDR2 is FQNEAQ. This CDR3 comprises 16 residues. Written as DNA, the CDR3 is TGTGCCAGCAGCTCGGGGAGGGTGGGCCTCAACTATGGCTACACCTTC. The encoded protein is CASSSGRVGLNYGYTF.

Regarding this clonotype: The CDR3 end shows no conserved phenylalanine or tryptophan, and so a read error is likely. In nucleotides, the CDR3 is TGCAGCGTCGCGGACAGCCGGACTGAAGCTTTCTAT. As protein: CSVADSRTEAFY. The chain couples TRBV29-1 to TRBJ1-1; perhaps TRBD1 as D (6 bases). CDR1 is SQVTM, CDR2 ANQGSEA, per germline. The CDR3 extends over 12 amino acids. Trimming pared 6 bases from V and 5 bases from J, leaving 13 bases between.

The rearrangement links TRBV6-2 or TRBV6-3 to TRBJ2-7; tentative D call: TRBD2 (7 bases). CDR1 MNHEY and CDR2 SVGEGT come from the germline V gene. The ends were cut back, 10 bases at V and 2 bases at J, with 9 bases in the middle. The CDR3 loop spans 11 amino acids. The CDR3 DNA reads TGTGCCACGGGGGGCGCCTACGAGCAGTACTTC. It yields the protein CATGGAYEQYF.

This chain connects TRBV27 to TRBJ1-3, with a possible D match to TRBD1 (5 bases). Germline loops: CDR1 MNHEY, CDR2 SMNVEV (reference sequence). V shed 10 bases and J shed 3 bases, with 16 bases lying between them. The CDR3 totals 14 residues. The CDR3 here is CATKGSGRGNTIYF. The CDR3 nucleotides read TGTGCCACTAAAGGCTCGGGACGTGGAAACACCATATATTTT.

This clonotype was recorded at least ten times. The gene calls are TRBV5-1 and TRBJ2-1, with 9 bases matching TRBD1. From germline, CDR1 is SGHRS and CDR2 YFSETQ. Trimming removed 2 bases from V and 1 base from J; junction bases left unmatched: 7. The CDR3 is 17 amino acids. CDR3 sequence: CASSLRQGVWSYNEQFF. The CDR3 coding sequence is TGCGCCAGCAGCTTACGACAGGGGGTTTGGTCCTACAATGAGCAGTTCTTC.

This sequence joins TRBV27 and TRBJ2-5; D not certain. The V gene lost 4 bases and the J gene lost 2 bases, with 11 bases spanning the gap. The germline CDR1 and CDR2 sequences are MNHEY and SMNVEV (reference sequence). The CDR3 spans 14 residues. DNA for the CDR3: TGTGCCAGCAGTTCCCTCGACCGACAAGAGACCCAGTACTTC. This translates into CASSSLDRQETQYF.

The chain recombines TRBV6-1 with TRBJ1-2; D uncertain. This CDR3 is 12 amino acids long. Per the germline V gene, CDR1 is MNHNS and CDR2 is SASEGT. V lost 6 bases and J 2 bases, leaving 7 bases between the germline ends. The CDR3 DNA is TGTGCCAGCAGGGCGACCAACTATGGCTACACCTTC. This sequence encodes CASRATNYGYTF.

There are a few counts of this clonotype. The chain carries TRBV12-3 or TRBV12-4 and TRBJ2-2; 12 bases match TRBD2. The CDR3 is 17 residues long. The ends lost 7 bases at V and 6 bases at J; junction bases unmatched: 12. CDR3 nucleotide sequence: TGTGCCAGCATCCTCCTAGCGGGAGGGCTTAGGGCCGGGGAGCTGTTTTTT. It is translated as CASILLAGGLRAGELFF.

This clonotype was observed a few times. This rearrangement joins TRBV13 to TRBJ1-6; D is ambiguous. CDR3 size: 13 residues. The germline V gene encodes CDR1 PRHDT and CDR2 FYEKMQ (reference sequence). Trimming took off 2 bases at V and 9 bases at J, with 8 bases between the two ends. CDR3 loop: CASSLSTVSPLHF. DNA of the CDR3: TGTGCCAGCAGCTTATCGACCGTTTCACCCCTCCACTTT.

This clonotype was seen more than once but under ten times. The chain recombines TRBV4-1 with TRBJ2-3; maybe TRBD1 (5 bases). CDR1 and CDR2 from the germline V gene are MGHRA and YSYEKL. V lost 4 bases to trimming and J lost 2 bases, with 22 bases between them. The CDR3 contains 18 residues. The CDR3 loop is CASSPRFGSTGFTDTQYF. DNA for the CDR3: TGCGCCAGCAGCCCCCGATTTGGTAGCACAGGCTTCACAGATACGCAGTATTTT.

The chain couples TRBV7-2 to TRBJ2-2; either TRBD1 or TRBD2 may fit D (6 bases each). The germline gives CDR1 SGHTA, CDR2 FQGNSA. The CDR3 sequence is 16 residues long. V lost 5 bases to trimming and J lost 6 bases, with 19 bases between them. The CDR3: CASSLGGVGAPGELFF. The CDR3 DNA reads as TGTGCCAGCAGCCTCGGGGGAGTGGGGGCCCCCGGGGAGCTGTTTTTT.

The genes are TRBV12-3 or TRBV12-4 and TRBJ1-2; D not certain. The CDR3 totals 11 residues. V lost 8 bases and J lost 3, with 7 bases in between. Here the CDR3 DNA reads TGTGCCAGCTGGAAGGACTATGGCTACACCTTC. It codes for CASWKDYGYTF.

This clonotype was counted a few times. CDR3 loop: CAIMGQGTYEQYF. In DNA, the CDR3 is TGTGCCATCATGGGACAGGGAACCTACGAGCAGTACTTC. The chain links TRBV10-3 to TRBJ2-7; 9 nucleotides align to TRBD1. Losses at the gene ends were 7 bases for V and 2 bases for J; bases not matched to a gene: 3. This CDR3 is 13 amino acids long. Germline V gene data show CDR1 as ENHRY and CDR2 as SYGVKD.

This sequence joins TRBV19 and TRBJ2-7; D is possibly TRBD2 (6 bases). CDR1 is LNHDA and CDR2 is SQIVND in the germline V gene (reference sequence). The CDR3 length is 12 residues. The V end was cut by 8 bases, the J end by 6 bases, with 14 bases between. CDR3 nucleotide sequence: TGTGCCAGTGGGTCTAGCGCGGCCGAGCAGTACTTC. It yields the protein CASGSSAAEQYF.

This chain uses TRBV4-1 with TRBJ2-7; D unclear. CDR3 length: 15 residues. Germline CDR1 and CDR2: MGHRA and YSYEKL. Trimming shortened V by 3 bases and J by 3 bases, and 15 bases separated the two germline ends. CDR3: CASSHPSKGRYEQYF. Here the CDR3 DNA reads TGCGCCAGCAGCCACCCGAGCAAGGGCCGCTACGAGCAGTACTTC.

This sequence joins TRBV29-1 and TRBJ2-1, with D possibly TRBD1 on 5 matching bases. Trimming pared 2 bases from V and 7 bases from J, leaving 15 bases between. This CDR3 is 14 amino acids long. Germline V gene sequence: CDR1 SQVTM, CDR2 ANQGSEA. CDR3 loop: CSVETPQGRNEQFF. CDR3 nucleotides: TGCAGCGTTGAAACCCCCCAGGGCAGGAATGAGCAGTTCTTC.

The chain uses TRBV7-3 and TRBJ2-1; the D gene is possibly TRBD2 (6 bases). Germline V gene data show CDR1 as SGHTA and CDR2 as FQGTGA. V shed 0 bases and J shed 6 bases, with 6 bases lying between them. The CDR3 contains 13 residues. CDR3 coding DNA: TGTGCCAGCAGCTTAACGACTAGCAATGAGCAGTTCTTC. Its protein product is CASSLTTSNEQFF.

This clonotype was picked up a small number of times. V and J are TRBV20-1 and TRBJ2-3, with 12 bases that match TRBD2. V lost 4 bases and J lost 4; bases outside the gene matches: 6. Germline V gene lookup returns CDR1 DFQATT and CDR2 SNEGSKA (reference sequence). CDR3 size: 15 residues. DNA of the CDR3: TGCAGTGCTATATCGACTAGCGGGAGCGCAGATACGCAGTATTTT. This codes for CSAISTSGSADTQYF.